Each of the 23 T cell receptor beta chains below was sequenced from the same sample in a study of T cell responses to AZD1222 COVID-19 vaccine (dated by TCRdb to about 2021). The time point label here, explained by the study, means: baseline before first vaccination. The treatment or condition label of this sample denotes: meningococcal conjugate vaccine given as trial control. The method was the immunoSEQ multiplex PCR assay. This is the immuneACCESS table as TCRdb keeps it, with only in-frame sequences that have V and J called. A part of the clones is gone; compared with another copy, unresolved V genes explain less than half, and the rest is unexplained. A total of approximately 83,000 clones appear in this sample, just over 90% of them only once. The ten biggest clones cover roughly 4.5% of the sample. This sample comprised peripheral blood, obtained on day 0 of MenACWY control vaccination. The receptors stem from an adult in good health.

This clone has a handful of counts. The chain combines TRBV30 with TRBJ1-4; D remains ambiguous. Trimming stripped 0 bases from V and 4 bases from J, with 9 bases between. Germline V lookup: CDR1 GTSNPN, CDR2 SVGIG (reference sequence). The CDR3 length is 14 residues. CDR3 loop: CAWSVGSSNEKLFF. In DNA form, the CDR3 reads TGTGCCTGGAGTGTAGGGTCTAGTAATGAAAAACTGTTTTTT. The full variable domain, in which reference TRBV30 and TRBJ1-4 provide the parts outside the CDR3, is SQTIHQWPATLVQPVGSPLSLECTVEGTSNPNLYWYRQAAGRGLQLLFYSVGIGQISSEVPQNLSASRPQDRQFILSSKKLLLSDSGFYLCAWSVGSSNEKLFFGSGTQLSVL.

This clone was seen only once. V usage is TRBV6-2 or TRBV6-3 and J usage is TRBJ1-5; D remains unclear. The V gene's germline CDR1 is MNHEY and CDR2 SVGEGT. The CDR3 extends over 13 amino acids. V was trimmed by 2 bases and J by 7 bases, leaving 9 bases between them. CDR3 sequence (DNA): TGTGCCAGCAGTTACCTGTCTGGCCAGCCCCAGCATTTT. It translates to CASSYLSGQPQHF.

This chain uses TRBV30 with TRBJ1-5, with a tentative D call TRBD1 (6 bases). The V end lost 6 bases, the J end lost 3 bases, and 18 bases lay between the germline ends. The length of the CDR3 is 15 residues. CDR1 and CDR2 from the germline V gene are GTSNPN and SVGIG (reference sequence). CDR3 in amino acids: CACSGGSSTNQPQHF. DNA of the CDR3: TGTGCCTGCTCTGGGGGCAGTAGTACCAATCAGCCCCAGCATTTT.

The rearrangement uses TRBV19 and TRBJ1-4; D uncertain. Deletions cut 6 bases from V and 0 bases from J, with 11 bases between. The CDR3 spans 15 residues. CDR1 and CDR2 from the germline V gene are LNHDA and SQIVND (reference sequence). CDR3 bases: TGTGCCAGTAGCGGTCCTGATGCAACTAATGAAAAACTGTTTTTT. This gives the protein CASSGPDATNEKLFF.

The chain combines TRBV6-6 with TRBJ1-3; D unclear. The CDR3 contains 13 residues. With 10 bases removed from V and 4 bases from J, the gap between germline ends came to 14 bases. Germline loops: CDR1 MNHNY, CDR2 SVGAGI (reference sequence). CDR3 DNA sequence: TGTGCCACGCGGCGGGAGGCCGGAAACACCATATATTTT. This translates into CATRREAGNTIYF.

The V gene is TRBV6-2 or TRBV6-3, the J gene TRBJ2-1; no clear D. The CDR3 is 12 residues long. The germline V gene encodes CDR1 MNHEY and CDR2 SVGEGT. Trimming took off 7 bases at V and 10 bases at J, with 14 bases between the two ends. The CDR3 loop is CASNYRLGEQFF. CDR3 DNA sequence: TGTGCCAGCAATTATCGCCTGGGAGAGCAGTTCTTC.

Here the CDR3 reads CASSSDRSYNYGYTF. As DNA, the CDR3 is TGCGCCAGCAGCTCGGACAGGAGCTATAACTATGGCTACACCTTC. The chain carries TRBV5-1 and TRBJ1-2, with 7 bases that match TRBD1. V was pared by 3 bases and J by 1 base, with 6 bases of the junction left unmatched. The length of the CDR3 is 15 residues. Germline loops: CDR1 SGHRS, CDR2 YFSETQ. Based on the CDR3 plus reference TRBV5-1 and TRBJ1-2, the full variable domain is KAGVTQTPRYLIKTRGQQVTLSCSPISGHRSVSWYQQTPGQGLQFLFEYFSETQRNKGNFPGRFSGRQFSNSRSEMNVSTLELGDSALYLCASSSDRSYNYGYTFGSGTRLTVV.

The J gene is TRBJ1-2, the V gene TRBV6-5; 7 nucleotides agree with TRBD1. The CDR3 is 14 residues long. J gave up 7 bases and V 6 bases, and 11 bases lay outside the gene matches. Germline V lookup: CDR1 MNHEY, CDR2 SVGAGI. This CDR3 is CASSRRQGGAGYTF. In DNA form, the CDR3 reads TGTGCCAGCAGCCGTAGACAGGGAGGGGCTGGCTACACCTTC.

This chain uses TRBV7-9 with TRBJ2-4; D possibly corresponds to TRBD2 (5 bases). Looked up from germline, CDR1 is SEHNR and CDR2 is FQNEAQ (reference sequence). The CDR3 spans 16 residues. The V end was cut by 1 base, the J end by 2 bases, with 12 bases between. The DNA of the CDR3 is TGTGCCAGCAGCTTAGATGACGGCGGGTCCAAAAACATTCAGTACTTC. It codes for CASSLDDGGSKNIQYF.

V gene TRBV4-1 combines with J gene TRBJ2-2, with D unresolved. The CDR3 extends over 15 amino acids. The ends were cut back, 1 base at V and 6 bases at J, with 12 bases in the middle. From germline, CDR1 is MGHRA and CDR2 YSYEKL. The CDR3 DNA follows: TGCGCCAGCAGCCAAGTGGTGAGCGCGGCCGGGGAGCTGTTTTTT. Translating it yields CASSQVVSAAGELFF.

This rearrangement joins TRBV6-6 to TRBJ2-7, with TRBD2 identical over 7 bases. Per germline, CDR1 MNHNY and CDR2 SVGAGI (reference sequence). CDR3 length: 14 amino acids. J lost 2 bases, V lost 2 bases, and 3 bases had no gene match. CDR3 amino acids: CASSYAGLTYEQYF. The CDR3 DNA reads TGTGCCAGCAGTTACGCGGGACTAACCTACGAGCAGTACTTC.

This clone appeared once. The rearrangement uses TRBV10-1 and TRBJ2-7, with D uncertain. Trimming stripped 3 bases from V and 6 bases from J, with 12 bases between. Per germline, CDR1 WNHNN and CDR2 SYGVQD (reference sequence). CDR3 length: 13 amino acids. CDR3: CASSDVLRREQYF. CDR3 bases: TGCGCCAGCAGTGATGTCCTTCGGCGCGAGCAGTACTTC.

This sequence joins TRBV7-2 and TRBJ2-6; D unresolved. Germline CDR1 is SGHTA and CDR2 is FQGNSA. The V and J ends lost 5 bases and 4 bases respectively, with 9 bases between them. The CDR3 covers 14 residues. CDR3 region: CASSALSGANVLTF. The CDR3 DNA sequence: TGTGCCAGCAGCGCCCTATCAGGGGCCAACGTCCTGACTTTC.

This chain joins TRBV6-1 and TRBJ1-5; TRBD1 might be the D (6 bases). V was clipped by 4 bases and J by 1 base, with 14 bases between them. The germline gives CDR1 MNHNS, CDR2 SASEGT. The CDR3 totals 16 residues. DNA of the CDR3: TGTGCCAGCAGTGCAACAGGGCCGAGAAGCAATCAGCCCCAGCATTTT. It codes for CASSATGPRSNQPQHF.

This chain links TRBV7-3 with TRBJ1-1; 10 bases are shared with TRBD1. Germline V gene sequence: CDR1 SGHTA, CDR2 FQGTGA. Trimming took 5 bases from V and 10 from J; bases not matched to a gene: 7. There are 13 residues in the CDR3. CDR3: CASSQSGTGAAFF. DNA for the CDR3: TGTGCCAGCAGCCAATCCGGGACAGGGGCAGCTTTCTTT. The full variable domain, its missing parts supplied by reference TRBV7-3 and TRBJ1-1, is GAGVSQTPSNKVTEKGKYVELRCDPISGHTALYWYRQSLGQGPEFLIYFQGTGAADDSGLPNDRFFAVRPEGSVSTLKIQRTERGDSAVYLCASSQSGTGAAFFGQGTRLTVV.

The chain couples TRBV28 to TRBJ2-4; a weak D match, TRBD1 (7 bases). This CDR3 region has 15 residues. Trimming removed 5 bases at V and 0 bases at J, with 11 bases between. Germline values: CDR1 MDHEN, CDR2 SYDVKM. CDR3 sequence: CASSQGGLAKNIQYF. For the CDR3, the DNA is TGTGCCAGCAGTCAGGGGGGTTTAGCCAAAAACATTCAGTACTTC.

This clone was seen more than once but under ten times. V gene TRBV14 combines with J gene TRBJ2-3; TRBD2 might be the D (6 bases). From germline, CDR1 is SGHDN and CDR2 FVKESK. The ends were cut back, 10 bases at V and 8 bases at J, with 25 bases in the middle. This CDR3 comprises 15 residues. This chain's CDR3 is CATAMSNPHGGTQYF. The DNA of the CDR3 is TGTGCCACCGCAATGAGCAACCCCCACGGGGGTACGCAGTATTTT.

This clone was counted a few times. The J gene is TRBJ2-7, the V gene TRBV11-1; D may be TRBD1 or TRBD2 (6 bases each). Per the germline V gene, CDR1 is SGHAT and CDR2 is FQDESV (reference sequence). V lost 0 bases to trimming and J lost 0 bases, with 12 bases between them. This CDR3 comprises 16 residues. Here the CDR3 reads CASSLAERGPSYEQYF. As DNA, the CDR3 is TGTGCCAGCAGCTTAGCAGAACGGGGGCCCTCCTACGAGCAGTACTTC.

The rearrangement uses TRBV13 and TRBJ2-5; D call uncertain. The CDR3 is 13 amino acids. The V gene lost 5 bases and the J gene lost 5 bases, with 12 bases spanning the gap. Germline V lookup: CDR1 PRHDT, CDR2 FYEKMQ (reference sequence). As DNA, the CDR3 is TGTGCCAGCAGCCCTAGTCCTACGGAGACCCAGTACTTC. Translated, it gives CASSPSPTETQYF.

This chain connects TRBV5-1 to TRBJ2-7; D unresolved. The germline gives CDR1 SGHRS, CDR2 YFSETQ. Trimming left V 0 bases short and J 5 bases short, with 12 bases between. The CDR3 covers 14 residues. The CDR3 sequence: CASSLVIERDEQYF. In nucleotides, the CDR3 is TGCGCCAGCAGCTTGGTTATTGAAAGGGACGAGCAGTACTTC.

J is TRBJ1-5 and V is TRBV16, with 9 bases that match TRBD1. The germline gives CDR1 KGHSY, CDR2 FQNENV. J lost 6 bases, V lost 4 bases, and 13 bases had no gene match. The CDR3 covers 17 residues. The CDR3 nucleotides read TGTGCCAGCAGCCTCCACCCCGGGACAGGGTATTTTCAGCCCCAGCATTTT. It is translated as CASSLHPGTGYFQPQHF.

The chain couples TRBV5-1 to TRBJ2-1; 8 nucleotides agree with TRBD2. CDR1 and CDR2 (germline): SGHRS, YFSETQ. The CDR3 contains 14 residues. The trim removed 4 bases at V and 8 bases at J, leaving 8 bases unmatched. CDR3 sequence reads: CASSPGGVSDEQFF. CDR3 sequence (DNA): TGCGCCAGCAGCCCCGGGGGGGTTTCGGATGAGCAGTTCTTC.

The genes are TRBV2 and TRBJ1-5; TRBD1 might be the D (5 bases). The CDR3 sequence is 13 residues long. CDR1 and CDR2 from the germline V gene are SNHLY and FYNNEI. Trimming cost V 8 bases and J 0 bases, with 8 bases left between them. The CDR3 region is CASGGDSNQPQHF. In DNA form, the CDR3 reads TGTGCCAGCGGGGGGGATAGCAATCAGCCCCAGCATTTT. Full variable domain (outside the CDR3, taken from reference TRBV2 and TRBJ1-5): EPEVTQTPSHQVTQMGQEVILRCVPISNHLYFYWYRQILGQKVEFLVSFYNNEISEKSEIFDDQFSVERPDGSNFTLKIRSTKLEDSAMYFCASGGDSNQPQHFGDGTRLSIL.